Each of the 25 T cell receptor beta chains below was sequenced from the same sample in a study of T cells in Graves' hyperthyroidism and ophthalmopathy (dated by TCRdb to the late 2010s). Library generation was performed with multiplex PCR. The run used an Illumina HiSeq 2000. TCR beta CDR3 regions were amplified from RNA transcripts. The first round of RT-PCR for the TCR CDR3 was performed with the HTBI primer set and the Qiagen OneStep RT-PCR kit. TCRdb's own reprocessing of the public reads used fastp at Q25 and MiXCR and kept productive beta chains. Here each entry gathers all rows of one CDR3 protein and keeps the most common genes and DNA. This sample holds a few hundred thousand distinct CDR3 sequences; roughly a sixth were observed only once. The ten most abundant clones make up 17% of the sample. The specimen was blood. The receptors stem from a young woman with Graves' ophthalmopathy.

This clonotype was detected many times. The V gene is TRBV28, the J gene TRBJ1-2, with a weak D call TRBD1 (5 bases). V lost 5 bases and J 1 base, leaving 23 bases between the germline ends. The CDR3 has 18 residues. Germline loops: CDR1 MDHEN, CDR2 SYDVKM. The CDR3 region is CASSEPRSRDLINYGYTF. CDR3 nucleotides: TGTGCCAGCAGTGAACCGCGGTCCCGGGACCTTATTAACTATGGCTACACCTTC.

V usage is TRBV4-1 and J usage is TRBJ2-7, with 8 bases identical to TRBD1. The CDR3 spans 15 residues. V lost 1 base and J lost 2; bases outside the gene matches: 4. Germline V CDR1 and CDR2: MGHRA, YSYEKL. The CDR3 DNA reads as TGCGCCAGCAGCCAAGGGGCAGGGGGCCCCTACGAGCAGTACTTC. The encoded protein is CASSQGAGGPYEQYF.

This clonotype was picked up a small number of times. In DNA, the CDR3 is TGTGCCAGCAGCTTAGTGACCGGAGTTCAGTACTTC. Its translation: CASSLVTGVQYF. The chain links TRBV7-8 to TRBJ2-4; no definite D call. The V and J ends lost 1 base and 11 bases respectively, with 9 bases between them. Germline V gene data show CDR1 as SGHVS and CDR2 as FQNEAQ. The CDR3 has 12 residues.

V and J are TRBV11-3 and TRBJ1-2; 9 bases agree with TRBD1. V shed 5 bases and J 7 bases; nucleotides not matched to a gene: 2. The CDR3 runs 12 residues. Looked up from germline, CDR1 is SGHNT and CDR2 is YENEEA. CDR3 sequence reads: CASSRQGGGYTF. The CDR3 DNA reads as TGTGCCAGCAGCCGACAGGGGGGTGGCTACACCTTC.

The CDR3 sequence: CASSEGVAGDTQYF. DNA of the CDR3: TGTGCCAGCAGCGAAGGGGTAGCGGGGGATACGCAGTATTTT. V gene TRBV4-2 combines with J gene TRBJ2-3, with 8 bases that match TRBD2. V gave up 5 bases and J gave up 6 bases; unmatched junction bases: 7. CDR1 is LGHNA and CDR2 is YNFKEQ in the germline V gene. This CDR3 is 14 amino acids long.

The chain recombines TRBV2 with TRBJ1-2; maybe TRBD1 (5 bases). The CDR3 has 13 residues. V was clipped by 8 bases and J by 8 bases, with 18 bases between them. CDR1 and CDR2 (germline): SNHLY, FYNNEI. The CDR3 is CASGGESSSGYTF. In DNA, the CDR3 is TGTGCCAGCGGGGGGGAAAGTTCGAGCGGCTACACCTTC.

This clonotype was recorded many times. V usage is TRBV20-1 and J usage is TRBJ1-1, with D tentatively TRBD1 (5 bases). Trimming cost V 1 base and J 2 bases, with 11 bases left between them. Germline V CDR1 and CDR2: DFQATT, SNEGSKA (reference sequence). This CDR3 contains 14 residues. CDR3 in amino acids: CSARAGAHNTEAFF. CDR3 DNA: TGCAGTGCTAGAGCTGGGGCCCATAACACTGAAGCTTTCTTT.

This clonotype was seen repeatedly, ten times or more. The gene calls are TRBV12-3 or TRBV12-4 and TRBJ2-1; the match to TRBD2 covers 9 bases. The ends lost 3 bases at V and 3 bases at J; junction bases unmatched: 6. The CDR3 is 16 amino acids. The CDR3 region is CASSFSSGGFYNEQFF. DNA for the CDR3: TGTGCCAGCAGTTTTTCGAGCGGGGGGTTCTACAATGAGCAGTTCTTC.

This clonotype was seen ten or more times. The chain recombines TRBV6-1 with TRBJ2-1; D is undetermined. CDR1 is MNHNS and CDR2 is SASEGT in the germline V gene. The CDR3 spans 12 residues. V lost 2 bases and J lost 7, with 6 bases in between. The CDR3 region is CASSESWNEQFF. Written as DNA, the CDR3 is TGTGCCAGCAGTGAATCGTGGAATGAGCAGTTCTTC.

There are many counts of this clonotype. The gene calls are TRBV20-1 and TRBJ1-5; 9 positions match TRBD1. V lost 6 bases, J lost 5 bases, and 8 bases stayed unmatched. This CDR3 has 14 amino acids. CDR1 is DFQATT and CDR2 is SNEGSKA in the germline V gene (reference sequence). CDR3 region: CSAIFRDRDQPQHF. The CDR3 nucleotides read TGCAGTGCGATATTCCGGGACAGGGATCAGCCCCAGCATTTT.

On this clonotype itself: One end of the junction varies from germline; a read error may be responsible. The chain is built from TRBV4-1 and TRBJ1-1; perhaps TRBD1 as D (5 bases). Germline values: CDR1 MGHRA, CDR2 YSYEKL. The CDR3 extends over 13 amino acids. The CDR3 loop reads CASSQDGGGEALF. CDR3 sequence (DNA): TGCGCCAGCAGCCAAGATGGGGGAGGTGAAGCTCTCTTT.

This clonotype was seen at least ten times. The rearrangement links TRBV6-1 to TRBJ1-5, with 10 bases aligning to TRBD1. The germline gives CDR1 MNHNS, CDR2 SASEGT. The CDR3 totals 16 residues. Losses at the gene ends were 5 bases for V and 6 bases for J; bases not matched to a gene: 10. CDR3 nucleotide sequence: TGTGCCAGCAGTTCCGGACAGGGGGGGATAGGTCAGCCCCAGCATTTT. Translating gives CASSSGQGGIGQPQHF.

Ten or more counts support this clonotype. The rearrangement links TRBV28 to TRBJ2-7; D is possibly TRBD1 (5 bases). This CDR3 region has 14 residues. CDR1 MDHEN and CDR2 SYDVKM come from the germline V gene. V was trimmed by 3 bases and J by 0 bases, leaving 9 bases between them. CDR3 protein: CASSLGQISYEQYF. Written as DNA, the CDR3 is TGTGCCAGCAGTTTGGGGCAGATCTCCTACGAGCAGTACTTC.

This clonotype has at least ten counts. The chain joins TRBV30 to TRBJ1-2; the match to TRBD1 covers 8 bases. V was pared by 2 bases and J by 4 bases, with 9 bases of the junction left unmatched. The V gene's germline CDR1 is GTSNPN and CDR2 SVGIG (reference sequence). This CDR3 comprises 15 residues. CDR3 residues: CAWSRQGAHGYGYTF. The CDR3 bases are TGTGCCTGGAGTAGGCAGGGGGCGCACGGCTATGGCTACACCTTC.

In this sample, this clonotype turned up many times. The V and J genes are TRBV20-1 and TRBJ2-1; 8 positions agree with TRBD2. V dropped 4 bases and J dropped 7; count of bases not matched to a gene: 15. Germline V gives CDR1 DFQATT, CDR2 SNEGSKA (reference sequence). The CDR3 extends over 16 amino acids. CDR3 DNA: TGCAGTGCTATTGGGACTAGGGGCGGTTTAAATAATGAGCAGTTCTTC. It yields the protein CSAIGTRGGLNNEQFF.

This clonotype was seen at least ten times. This chain joins TRBV12-3 or TRBV12-4 and TRBJ1-6; D ambiguous. CDR3 length: 16 amino acids. The germline V and J ends were trimmed by 1 base and 6 bases, with 13 bases remaining between them. In DNA, the CDR3 is TGTGCCAGCAGTTTAGGAAGCGTAGAGACTAATTCACCCCTCCACTTT. It specifies CASSLGSVETNSPLHF.

This clonotype was seen a handful of times. The chain has TRBV20-1 and TRBJ2-2, with 8 bases lining up with TRBD2. V dropped 5 bases and J dropped 2; count of bases not matched to a gene: 10. CDR1 is DFQATT and CDR2 is SNEGSKA in the germline V gene (reference sequence). The CDR3 spans 16 residues. The CDR3 spells CSAPPGTSGNTGELFF. The CDR3 bases are TGCAGTGCTCCACCTGGTACTAGCGGAAACACCGGGGAGCTGTTTTTT.

This clonotype occurred many times. This chain links TRBV7-2 with TRBJ2-5; the match to TRBD1 covers 8 bases. This CDR3 comprises 13 residues. J was trimmed by 7 bases and V by 3 bases; bases with no gene match: 4. Germline loops: CDR1 SGHTA, CDR2 FQGNSA. The CDR3 DNA follows: TGTGCCAGCAGCTTGGACAGGGTTGGGACCCAGTACTTC. This encodes CASSLDRVGTQYF. Supplemented by reference TRBV7-2 and TRBJ2-5, the full variable domain reads GAGVSQSPSNKVTEKGKDVELRCDPISGHTALYWYRQSLGQGLEFLIYFQGNSAPDKSGLPSDRFSAERTGGSVSTLTIQRTQQEDSAVYLCASSLDRVGTQYFGPGTRLLVL.

A word on this clonotype: A much larger clonotype is one base distant, so this may be a read error. This sequence joins TRBV7-2 and TRBJ2-4, with D perhaps assigned TRBD1 or TRBD2 (5 bases each). Germline V gives CDR1 SGHTA, CDR2 FQGNSA. The CDR3 contains 14 residues. CDR3 bases: TGTGCCAGCAGCTCATCCGGGACCAACAACATTCAGTACTTC. It translates to CASSSSGTNNIQYF. The variable domain in full, completed from reference TRBV7-2 and TRBJ2-4, reads GAGVSQSPSNKVTEKGKDVELRCDPISGHTALYWYRQSLGQGLEFLIYFQGNSAPDKSGLPSDRFSAERTGGSVSTLTIQRTQQEDSAVYLCASSSSGTNNIQYFGAGTRLSVL.

This clonotype appeared a few times. CDR3 protein: CASSRPGLAGPYGEQYF. The DNA for the CDR3 is TGTGCCAGCTCACGTCCGGGACTAGCGGGACCTTATGGCGAGCAGTACTTC. The J gene is TRBJ2-7, the V gene TRBV18; the match to TRBD2 covers 13 bases. The CDR3 runs to 17 residues. J was trimmed by 6 bases and V by 4 bases; bases with no gene match: 12. Germline values: CDR1 KGHSH, CDR2 LQKENI.

This clonotype was seen only a few times. V and J are TRBV27 and TRBJ2-6, with unresolved D. The germline CDR1 and CDR2 sequences are MNHEY and SMNVEV (reference sequence). The CDR3 sequence is 15 residues long. Trimming pared 8 bases from V and 0 bases from J, leaving 11 bases between. CDR3 DNA sequence: TGTGCCAGCCGATCCCAAGGCTCTGGGGCCAACGTCCTGACTTTC. It yields the protein CASRSQGSGANVLTF.

The V and J genes are TRBV4-3 and TRBJ1-6; tentative D call: TRBD1 (5 bases). This CDR3 contains 16 residues. Trimming shortened V by 0 bases and J by 11 bases, and 17 bases separated the two germline ends. Germline-derived CDR1 and CDR2 are LGHNA and YSLEER. CDR3 amino acids: CASSQDRGVPGAPLHF. CDR3 bases: TGCGCCAGCAGCCAAGACCGGGGAGTCCCGGGGGCACCCCTCCACTTT.

A note on this clonotype: A much larger clone lies a single base off, so this may be a read error. The rearrangement uses TRBV12-5 and TRBJ1-5; TRBD1 agrees at 7 bases. The CDR3 is 17 amino acids. In germline, CDR1 is LGHNT, CDR2 FRNRAP. CDR3 residues: CASGTITGVEGNQPQQF. In nucleotides, the CDR3 is TGTGCTAGTGGGACAATTACAGGGGTGGAGGGCAATCAGCCCCAGCAGTTT.

Many counts were recorded for this clonotype. The chain carries TRBV18 and TRBJ1-3; D is undetermined. The length of the CDR3 is 14 residues. The V end lost 1 base, the J end lost 0 bases, and 4 bases lay between the germline ends. Germline lookup yields CDR1 KGHSH and CDR2 LQKENI. The chain's CDR3 is CASSPQSSGNTIYF. The CDR3 DNA sequence: TGTGCCAGCTCACCACAGAGCTCTGGAAACACCATATATTTT.

The table lists this clonotype with a few counts. V and J are TRBV5-6 and TRBJ2-7; D uncertain. V lost 4 bases and J lost 7, with 18 bases in between. CDR3 length equals 14 residues. Germline V gene sequence: CDR1 SGHDT, CDR2 YYEEEE. The CDR3 nucleotides read TGTGCCAGCAGCGACCATCGTCTGGACGGGGAGCAGTACTTC. Translation: CASSDHRLDGEQYF.